The 22 T cell receptor beta chains reported below all come from one sample, sequenced in a study of blood T cell repertoires in COVID-19. This table comes from immunoSEQ multiplex PCR, and its TCRdb copy is limited to in-frame clones, with some not included. The sample contains about 180,000 clones, roughly 85% of which appear only once. The sequencing input was PBMCs or T cells enriched from blood (not recorded which). Source of these receptors: a man aged 55-75 years who had recovered from COVID-19.

The sample holds a few counts of this clone. V is TRBV7-9 and J is TRBJ2-1; D might be TRBD1 (5 bases). With 1 base removed from V and 10 bases from J, the gap between germline ends came to 11 bases. Germline V CDR1 and CDR2: SEHNR, FQNEAQ (reference sequence). The CDR3 sequence is 13 residues long. The DNA of the CDR3 is TGTGCCAGCAGCTTAGATCCAGGGAAAGAGCAGTTCTTC. This translates into CASSLDPGKEQFF.

The J gene is TRBJ2-7, the V gene TRBV28; a weak D match, TRBD1 (6 bases). Looked up from germline, CDR1 is MDHEN and CDR2 is SYDVKM. The CDR3 totals 12 residues. The V end lost 9 bases, the J end lost 2 bases, and 11 bases lay between the germline ends. CDR3 residues: CASATGTYEQYF. The CDR3 nucleotides read TGTGCCAGTGCGACAGGAACCTACGAGCAGTACTTC.

The gene calls are TRBV10-3 and TRBJ1-4, with a possible D match to TRBD1 (6 bases). Trimming shortened V by 11 bases and J by 4 bases, and 14 bases separated the two germline ends. Germline V lookup: CDR1 ENHRY, CDR2 SYGVKD. There are 13 residues in the CDR3. The CDR3, as DNA: TGTGCCGTGTCACAGGGTCTTAATGAAAAACTGTTTTTT. Residues: CAVSQGLNEKLFF.

The chain joins TRBV11-1 to TRBJ2-1, with D unresolved. CDR3 size: 13 residues. V was shortened by 4 bases and J by 5 bases, with 9 bases between the two germline ends. The germline gives CDR1 SGHAT, CDR2 FQDESV (reference sequence). This CDR3 reads CASSSLRNNEQFF. CDR3 DNA: TGTGCCAGCAGCTCGCTAAGAAACAATGAGCAGTTCTTC.

Remarks on this clone: Other DNA sequences from this sample encode an identical CDR3 as well. The chain carries TRBV20-1 and TRBJ2-7, with D possibly being TRBD1 (5 bases). With 1 base removed from V and 5 bases from J, the gap between germline ends came to 6 bases. The germline V gene has CDR1 DFQATT and CDR2 SNEGSKA (reference sequence). The CDR3 sequence is 11 residues long. DNA for the CDR3: TGCAGTGCTAGAGGCAGGGACGAGCAGTACTTC. The encoded protein is CSARGRDEQYF.

The rearrangement links TRBV5-1 to TRBJ1-1; 7 bases fit TRBD1. With V trimmed by 4 bases and J by 2 bases, 29 bases remained unmatched. The germline V gene encodes CDR1 SGHRS and CDR2 YFSETQ. The CDR3 contains 22 residues. The CDR3 bases are TGCGCCAGCAGCCGGAGGTTACTACATATCCAGGGCCAGGGGGAAACCAACACTGAAGCTTTCTTT. This encodes CASSRRLLHIQGQGETNTEAFF.

Only a few counts were recorded for this clone. The V gene is TRBV28, the J gene TRBJ2-7, with D possibly matching TRBD2 (6 bases). V lost 2 bases and J lost 4, with 12 bases in between. The CDR3 length is 14 residues. Germline assignment: CDR1 MDHEN and CDR2 SYDVKM. CDR3 in DNA: TGTGCCAGCAGTTTAAGGGAGGAGAAATACGAGCAGTACTTC. It is translated as CASSLREEKYEQYF.

This chain joins TRBV19 and TRBJ1-2; TRBD1 matches 9 bases. V lost 3 bases, J lost 3 bases, and 17 bases stayed unmatched. The CDR3 totals 19 residues. Germline CDR1 LNHDA, CDR2 SQIVND (reference sequence). The CDR3 sequence is CASSMARGDYRGLDYGYTF. The CDR3 bases are TGTGCCAGTAGTATGGCGAGGGGCGATTACAGGGGGCTCGACTATGGCTACACCTTC.

This clone was found once. This chain connects TRBV10-2 to TRBJ1-3; the D is unclear. V was cut by 4 bases and J by 0 bases, with 13 bases left in between. Germline CDR1 reads WSHSY; CDR2 reads SAAADI. CDR3 size: 16 residues. CDR3 DNA sequence: TGCGCCAGCAGTGGAGGGTCCCCCAGCTCTGGAAACACCATATATTTT. Translating gives CASSGGSPSSGNTIYF.

This clone occurred once. The V call is TRBV28, the J call TRBJ1-5; D perhaps matches TRBD1 (5 bases). Germline assignment: CDR1 MDHEN and CDR2 SYDVKM. V lost 3 bases to trimming and J lost 6 bases, with 12 bases between them. The CDR3 totals 14 residues. Here the CDR3 DNA reads TGTGCCAGCAGTTTCGGCGGGGGAGCTCAGCCCCAGCATTTT. It is translated as CASSFGGGAQPQHF. The full variable domain, in which reference TRBV28 and TRBJ1-5 provide the parts outside the CDR3, is DVKVTQSSRYLVKRTGEKVFLECVQDMDHENMFWYRQDPGLGLRLIYFSYDVKMKEKGDIPEGYSVSREKKERFSLILESASTNQTSMYLCASSFGGGAQPQHFGDGTRLSIL.

The CDR3, as DNA: TGTGCCAGCAGTTTACGGCCGGGACAGGATTACGAGCAGTACTTC. It translates to CASSLRPGQDYEQYF. The chain carries TRBV28 and TRBJ2-7; 8 bases align to TRBD1. The CDR3 has 15 residues. V trimming: 2 bases; J trimming: 4 bases; junction bases outside the gene matches: 7. Germline CDR1 is MDHEN and CDR2 is SYDVKM.

The V gene is TRBV7-2, the J gene TRBJ2-3; 9 positions match TRBD1. The V gene's germline CDR1 is SGHTA and CDR2 FQGNSA. CDR3 length equals 16 residues. V lost 6 bases, J lost 0 bases, and 7 bases stayed unmatched. DNA of the CDR3: TGTGCCAGCAGGCCTGGACAGGGGCATAGCACAGATACGCAGTATTTT. The encoded protein is CASRPGQGHSTDTQYF.

This clone was detected only a few times. The chain combines TRBV11-2 with TRBJ2-7; 8 nucleotides agree with TRBD2. The CDR3 covers 14 residues. Unmatched junction bases numbered 5, after V lost 4 bases and J lost 3 bases. The germline CDR1 and CDR2 sequences are SGHAT and FQNNGV. The CDR3 sequence: CASSSPGLGYEQYF. The CDR3 DNA is TGTGCCAGCAGCTCTCCGGGACTAGGCTACGAGCAGTACTTC.

J is TRBJ2-1 and V is TRBV21-1; TRBD2, the table's D call, was not compared with the DNA. TRBV21-1 has pseudogene status. This CDR3 spans 19 amino acids. CDR3 sequence (DNA): TGTGCCAGCAGCAAAGAGGGGGGACTAGCGGGAGTATCCTACAATGAGCAGTTCTTC. Translation gives CASSKEGGLAGVSYNEQFF.

This clone was found a few times. This chain's CDR3 is CASKSGLAGGTYEQYF. The CDR3 DNA follows: TGTGCCAGCAAATCCGGACTAGCGGGGGGTACCTACGAGCAGTACTTC. This chain connects TRBV2 to TRBJ2-7; 14 positions agree with TRBD2. The V gene end was trimmed by 7 bases and the J gene end by 2 bases; junction bases not matched to a gene: 7. Germline V lookup: CDR1 SNHLY, CDR2 FYNNEI. The CDR3 runs 16 residues.

This clone came up once. The CDR3 is CASSFNDRNTEAFF. CDR3 in DNA: TGTGCCAGCAGCTTTAACGACAGAAACACTGAAGCTTTCTTT. The gene calls are TRBV11-1 and TRBJ1-1; TRBD1 is a possible D gene (5 bases). This CDR3 comprises 14 residues. Trimming pared 3 bases from V and 2 bases from J, leaving 10 bases between. Germline CDR1 SGHAT, CDR2 FQDESV (reference sequence).

The chain joins TRBV29-1 to TRBJ2-1, with 11 bases fitting TRBD2. CDR3 length equals 15 residues. After removal of 6 bases from V and 7 bases from J, the junction contained 11 bases not matched to a gene. Germline CDR1 SQVTM, CDR2 ANQGSEA. CDR3 residues: CSVLGVLAGVNEQFF. The CDR3 DNA follows: TGCAGCGTCTTAGGTGTACTAGCGGGAGTTAATGAGCAGTTCTTC.

The chain is built from TRBV30 and TRBJ1-4; a possible D gene is TRBD1 (5 bases). CDR3 size: 13 residues. CDR1 is GTSNPN and CDR2 is SVGIG in the germline V gene (reference sequence). V was shortened by 1 base and J by 7 bases, with 10 bases between the two germline ends. CDR3 in DNA: TGTGCCTGGAGTGCAAGGCAGGGTGAAAAACTGTTTTTT. Amino acid sequence: CAWSARQGEKLFF.

V usage is TRBV29-1 and J usage is TRBJ1-4; D is unclear. The V end was cut by 5 bases, the J end by 7 bases, with 14 bases between. This CDR3 comprises 13 residues. CDR1 is SQVTM and CDR2 is ANQGSEA in the germline V gene. In nucleotides, the CDR3 is TGCAGCGTTACCAGTGAAGCGGGTGAAAAACTGTTTTTT. As protein: CSVTSEAGEKLFF.

The chain has TRBV2 and TRBJ1-3; D is undetermined. Germline CDR1 is SNHLY and CDR2 is FYNNEI. The V end lost 5 bases, the J end lost 4 bases, and 6 bases lay between the germline ends. The CDR3 has 12 residues. The CDR3 nucleotides read TGTGCCAGCAGTATCGGGGGAAACACCATATATTTT. As protein: CASSIGGNTIYF. Filled out from reference TRBV2 and TRBJ1-3, the complete variable domain reads EPEVTQTPSHQVTQMGQEVILRCVPISNHLYFYWYRQILGQKVEFLVSFYNNEISEKSEIFDDQFSVERPDGSNFTLKIRSTKLEDSAMYFCASSIGGNTIYFGEGSWLTVV.

The chain carries TRBV7-8 and TRBJ1-2; D call uncertain. The CDR3 is 14 amino acids. Trimming shortened V by 1 base and J by 7 bases, and 13 bases separated the two germline ends. The germline V gene has CDR1 SGHVS and CDR2 FQNEAQ. The CDR3 DNA follows: TGTGCCAGCAGCTTAGTCACGGGTAGTATTGGCTACACCTTC. It is translated as CASSLVTGSIGYTF.

The sample holds one count of this clone. The chain has TRBV7-9 and TRBJ1-2; tentative D call: TRBD1 (6 bases). The CDR3 loop spans 14 amino acids. Germline V gene sequence: CDR1 SEHNR, CDR2 FQNEAQ (reference sequence). V lost 5 bases to trimming and J lost 7 bases, with 17 bases between them. Here the CDR3 DNA reads TGTGCCAGCAGCACACAGGGTGGCAGTTCTGGCTACACCTTC. Its translation: CASSTQGGSSGYTF.